This TCR beta chain was recovered during a study of shared clonotypes between healthy human individuals (TCRdb year 2020). Concerning the study at large: The cohort comprised two women and a few men aged 18 to 49 years. For each donor, CD4 naive and CD4 memory were each given three plates, CD8 naive was given two plates, and CD8 memory was given one plate. The study deeply sequenced blood TCR repertoires of about 5 healthy adults to estimate repertoire size and the extent of clonotype sharing between individuals. To increase sequencing depth and limit assay-specific biases, TCR repertoire library preparation and sequencing were carried out by different laboratories using diverse techniques. Leukapheresis yielded between about 0.94 and 8.9 billion PBMCs per donor.

Concerning this clone: Its target antigen remains unknown. Base quality data are lacking; no much larger clone is found one base away.

TCR CDR3 regions were amplified from genomic DNA by multiplex PCR using the deep immunoSEQ assay. Extracted genomic DNA from each cell subset was distributed evenly across all wells of several immunoSEQ 96-well plates, and each plate was treated as a replicate. Each replicate PCR for sorted subsets received 150 to 250 ng genomic DNA, equal to roughly 30,000 T cell genomes. The purified libraries were quantified using a Qubit 3.0 fluorometer, sized with a Bioanalyzer 2100, and then quantified again using the KAPA Library Quantification kit. Every immunoSEQ 96-well plate was sequenced on a dedicated single-read 150-cycle Illumina NextSeq 550 flow cell. In the source study's methods: Because only junctional sequences without quality scores were contained in the immunoSEQ output, filtering matching that applied to full-length reads could not be performed. To assign V/J genes and CDR3, sequences were annotated against IMGT germline references using PyIR, a Python wrapper for IgBLAST v1.9. Any read was removed if the V/J assignment was weak (E-value above 1e-6), the CDR3 was missing, or the read contained stop codons, out-of-frame junctions, or ambiguous translated residues. V3J clonotypes were defined as sequences sharing the same inferred V gene, J gene, and CDR3 amino acid sequence. To compute the percentage overlap between repertoires, the number of shared unique clonotypes was divided by the size of the smaller repertoire. Repertoire richness was assessed with RTK rarefaction, the Chao1 estimator, and Recon v2.1 estimates of unobserved clonotypes. Generation probabilities for all TCRbeta clonotypes obtained by the gDNA method from a few donors were computed using OLGA. The clones in this table, taken by TCRdb from immuneACCESS, are in-frame only. Not every clone is retained; where verified, under half of the shortfall comes from an unresolved V gene, and the cause of the rest is unknown. The D gene and trimming were derived from the DNA, and the V and J assignments and clone size from that table. A total of fewer than 200,000 clones appear in this sample, approximately 92% of them only once. The ten most abundant clones make up more than 0.065% of the sample.

Reading from cysteine to phenylalanine, the CDR3 counts 15 amino acids. Only the CDR3 DNA stays, 45 bases, in frame from base 1. V and J are truncated by 5 bases and 2 bases respectively, leaving an intervening sequence of 14 bases. CDR1 and CDR2, per the germline V gene, are SGHVS and FNYEAQ. The research as a whole found: Larger estimated clonotype richness was generally found for naive subsets than for memory subsets. Sampling was limited to blood, and TCR repertoires in tissue likely differ from TCR repertoires in blood. About 5% of naive CD4, roughly 3.6% of naive CD8, about 2.4% of memory CD4, and over 0.35% of memory CD8 clonotypes were shared across a few donors. Clonotypes shared by all four sorted-subset donors showed higher generation probabilities than non-shared clonotypes. Even with the large sequencing depth, rarefaction of the sorted-subset datasets indicated that sequencing was incomplete. The genetic and exposure-history diversity represented was limited by the small number of donors. Pairwise subsampling indicated that sequencing depth was expected to affect the degree of clonotype sharing among donors.

The donors were healthy, HIV-negative adults with no recently reported acute infections or vaccinations. All donors were Caucasian adults living in Nashville, Tennessee, USA. CD4+ T cells were enriched through magnetic negative selection, after which naive cells were positively selected on CD45RA and the remaining negative fraction served as the memory subset. After blood collection by leukapheresis, PBMCs were isolated using Ficoll-Histopaque density gradient centrifugation and then cryopreserved in the vapor phase of liquid nitrogen. Analytical flow cytometry was used to check the purity and quantity of each magnetically sorted T cell population. Each sorted fraction had its genomic DNA isolated and then quantified by UV absorbance on a Nanodrop 2000c.

This chain joins TRBV7-6 to TRBJ2-3; the D gene may be TRBD1 or TRBD2, since each aligns over 5 bases. The clonotype was recovered from a young woman in good health. The sample comprised naive CD4+ T cells sorted from blood. This specimen's cell subset or site label, per the study, means: CD45RA+ positively selected. The nucleotide sequence reads TGTGCCAGCAGCCGGGACGGAATTTACACAGATACGCAGTATTTT. Its amino acids are CASSRDGIYTDTQYF.